This TCR beta chain derives from a study of beta chain features in type 1 diabetes. General study points: There were fewer insertions and more deletions at the VDJ junctions of type 1 diabetes patients.

About this clone itself: The antigen remains undetermined.

The CDR3 totals 15 residues. The junction had 4 bases not matched to a gene; V was cut back by 5 bases and J by 0 bases. The germline CDR1 and CDR2 sequences are MNHEY and SMNVEV (reference sequence). The isolated RNA, all of it, was reverse transcribed, so expressed TCRB transcripts were what got sequenced. Data came from immunoSEQ multiplex PCR; TCRdb stores just in-frame clones and leaves some out. The sample shows hundreds of thousands of clones, around 10% of them seen only once. V and J are TRBV27 and TRBJ1-5; 7 nucleotides agree with TRBD1. The clonotype comes from a woman between 18 and 29 years old in good health. Sequenced material: naive CD4+ T cells from blood. In nucleotides, the CDR3 is TGTGCCAGCAGTCCCTGGGACAGTAGCAATCAGCCCCAGCATTTT. Encoded protein: CASSPWDSSNQPQHF.